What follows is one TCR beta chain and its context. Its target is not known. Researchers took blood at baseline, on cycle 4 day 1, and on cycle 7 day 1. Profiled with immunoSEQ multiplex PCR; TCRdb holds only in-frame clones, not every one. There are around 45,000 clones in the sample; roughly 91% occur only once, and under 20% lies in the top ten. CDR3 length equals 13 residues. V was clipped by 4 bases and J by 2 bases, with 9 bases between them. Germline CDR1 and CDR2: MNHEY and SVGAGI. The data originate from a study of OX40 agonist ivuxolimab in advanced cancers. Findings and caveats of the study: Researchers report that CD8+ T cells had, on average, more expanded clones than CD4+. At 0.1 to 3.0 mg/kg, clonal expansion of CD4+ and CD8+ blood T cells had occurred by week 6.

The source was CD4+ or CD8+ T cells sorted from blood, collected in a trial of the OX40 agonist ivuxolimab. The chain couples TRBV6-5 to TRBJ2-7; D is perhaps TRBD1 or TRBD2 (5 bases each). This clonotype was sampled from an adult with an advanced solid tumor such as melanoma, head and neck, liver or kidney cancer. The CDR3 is CASSFGTAYEQYF. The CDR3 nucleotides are TGTGCCAGCAGTTTCGGGACGGCCTACGAGCAGTACTTC.